This T cell receptor beta chain came from a study of response to subunit inactivated influenza vaccine. General study points: The authors offered the suggestion that each seasonal influenza vaccination recruits few new T cells.

Of note for this clonotype: Antigen specificity is unknown.

TCRdb redid the calling of the RT-PCR reads with MiXCR, one entry per CDR3 protein. Of 500,000 to 550,000 distinct CDR3 sequences in the sample, about 7.2% were seen once. The CDR3 runs 16 residues. The germline V gene has CDR1 SSHAT and CDR2 FNYEAQ (reference sequence). Trimming cost V 3 bases and J 1 base; bases outside gene matches: 7. This receptor was obtained from a man between 50 and 69 years old who received an inactivated influenza vaccine. This sample comprised PBMCs from blood, obtained roughly 24 months after vaccination. This chain uses TRBV7-7 with TRBJ2-5, with TRBD1 matching over 8 bases. For the CDR3, the DNA is TGTGCCAGCAGCTTGGGTCAACAGGGGGGCCAAGAGACCCAGTACTTC. As protein: CASSLGQQGGQETQYF. Full variable domain (remainder filled in from reference TRBV7-7 and TRBJ2-5): GAGVSQSPRYKVTKRGQDVTLRCDPISSHATLYWYQQALGQGPEFLTYFNYEAQPDKSGLPSDRFSAERPEGSISTLTIQRTEQRDSAMYRCASSLGQQGGQETQYFGPGTRLLVL.